Shown below are 15 T cell receptor beta chains from a single sample sequenced in a study of cytomegalovirus exposure and HLA in healthy donors. Primers included in the PCR were 60 Vbeta and 13 Jbeta primers. Sequencing was performed with immunoSEQ multiplex PCR; in TCRdb, only in-frame clones are kept and a portion is missing. The sample lists some 160,000 clones; approximately 68% were seen once. Sequencing was carried out using PBMCs. Source of these receptors: a man aged 55 to 70 in good health and CMV-seronegative.

The chain is built from TRBV25-1 and TRBJ1-6, with 8 bases lining up with TRBD1. This CDR3 has 17 residues. Germline trimming cut 4 bases from V and 6 bases from J; bases unmatched to any gene: 11. Per the germline V gene, CDR1 is MGHDK and CDR2 is SYGVNS. The CDR3 DNA is TGTGCCAGCAGTGGCCCTTTTCAAACAGGGGGTAATTCACCCCTCCACTTT. Translating it yields CASSGPFQTGGNSPLHF.

This clone was observed a few times. The chain's CDR3 is CASSSEGNEQYF. The CDR3 DNA sequence: TGTGCCAGCAGCTCTGAGGGTAACGAGCAGTACTTC. This sequence joins TRBV11-2 and TRBJ2-7, with D possibly TRBD2 on 5 matching bases. V dropped 4 bases and J dropped 5 bases, with 9 bases sitting between them. The CDR3 runs 12 residues. The germline CDR1 and CDR2 sequences are SGHAT and FQNNGV.

The rearrangement joins TRBV14 to TRBJ2-5, with D tentatively TRBD2 (5 bases). The germline V gene has CDR1 SGHDN and CDR2 FVKESK. The CDR3 spans 17 residues. Trimming stripped 0 bases from V and 5 bases from J, with 19 bases between. In nucleotides, the CDR3 is TGTGCCAGCAGCCAAGATTGGGTAGAGAGGGTTCAGGAGACCCAGTACTTC. As protein: CASSQDWVERVQETQYF.

The J gene is TRBJ2-1, the V gene TRBV18; 8 bases agree with TRBD1. J gave up 9 bases and V 1 base, and 8 bases lay outside the gene matches. Germline values: CDR1 KGHSH, CDR2 LQKENI. The CDR3 is 15 residues long. The CDR3 loop reads CASSPRTGQEGEQFF. For the CDR3, the DNA is TGTGCCAGCTCACCACGGACGGGACAGGAGGGTGAGCAGTTCTTC.

This sequence joins TRBV6-1 and TRBJ2-1; 15 bases fit TRBD2. The CDR3 contains 13 residues. V shed 7 bases and J 9 bases; nucleotides not matched to a gene: 1. Germline CDR1 MNHNS, CDR2 SASEGT. The CDR3 loop is CASKGLAGGEQFF. The CDR3 nucleotides are TGTGCCAGCAAGGGACTAGCGGGAGGTGAGCAGTTCTTC.

Note on this clone: The same CDR3 can be traced to other DNA sequences in this sample. The V call is TRBV29-1, the J call TRBJ2-7, with 11 positions matching TRBD1. This CDR3 contains 13 residues. V shed 3 bases and J 2 bases; nucleotides not matched to a gene: 0. Germline CDR1 SQVTM, CDR2 ANQGSEA. CDR3: CSVEGQGAYEQYF. Written as DNA, the CDR3 is TGCAGCGTTGAGGGACAGGGGGCCTACGAGCAGTACTTC.

This clone turned up a few times. The J gene is TRBJ2-7, the V gene TRBV25-1, with D tentatively TRBD1 (5 bases). With 3 bases removed from V and 3 bases from J, the gap between germline ends came to 12 bases. CDR1 and CDR2 from the germline V gene are MGHDK and SYGVNS. CDR3 length equals 14 residues. CDR3 in amino acids: CASSETATFYEQYF. The CDR3 bases are TGTGCCAGCAGTGAGACAGCCACCTTCTACGAGCAGTACTTC.

This clone has only a few counts. This chain uses TRBV7-8 with TRBJ1-4, with 7 bases identical to TRBD1. The CDR3 covers 19 residues. Germline loops: CDR1 SGHVS, CDR2 FQNEAQ. V lost 3 bases, J lost 7 bases, and 20 bases stayed unmatched. For the CDR3, the DNA is TGTGCCAGCAGCTTGTTCTTGAGACAGGGTACTCTGGCCGGTGAAAAACTGTTTTTT. The encoded protein is CASSLFLRQGTLAGEKLFF.

This chain links TRBV10-3 with TRBJ1-1, with D tentatively TRBD1 (5 bases). V lost 1 base, J lost 5 bases, and 14 bases lay in between. The CDR3 runs 15 residues. Germline loops: CDR1 ENHRY, CDR2 SYGVKD. The DNA of the CDR3 is TGTGCCATCAGTGAGTTCGAAGGGGCGGGAACTGAAGCTTTCTTT. Its translation is CAISEFEGAGTEAFF.

The genes are TRBV11-3 and TRBJ2-1; the match to TRBD2 covers 9 bases. With V trimmed by 5 bases and J by 8 bases, 7 bases remained unmatched. Germline-derived CDR1 and CDR2 are SGHNT and YENEEA. CDR3 length: 14 residues. CDR3 region: CASSPGLALDEQFF. Written as DNA, the CDR3 is TGTGCCAGCAGCCCGGGACTAGCTTTGGATGAGCAGTTCTTC.

The chain couples TRBV7-9 to TRBJ2-1, with TRBD2 identical over 7 bases. The CDR3 loop spans 15 amino acids. Per germline, CDR1 SEHNR and CDR2 FQNEAQ (reference sequence). V was pared by 5 bases and J by 4 bases, with 8 bases of the junction left unmatched. The CDR3 sequence: CASSPQRGGYNEQFF. The DNA for the CDR3 is TGTGCCAGCAGCCCGCAGCGGGGAGGGTACAATGAGCAGTTCTTC.

The chain links TRBV23-1 to TRBJ2-5, with D unresolved. Being an ORF, TRBV23-1 has a function that is uncertain. Deletions cut 3 bases from V and 0 bases from J, with 8 bases between. This CDR3 region has 14 residues. Here the CDR3 DNA reads TGCGCCAGCAGTCAGGGCAGGTACCAAGAGACCCAGTACTTC. Amino acids: CASSQGRYQETQYF.

This clone has just a few counts. The chain uses TRBV14 and TRBJ2-3, with 8 bases identical to TRBD2. Germline CDR1 SGHDN, CDR2 FVKESK. V lost 2 bases to trimming and J lost 4 bases; unmatched junction nucleotides: 8. The CDR3 is made up of 16 amino acids. The CDR3 nucleotides are TGTGCCAGCAGCCAATACGCGGGAGGCGGCCCAGATACGCAGTATTTT. It is translated as CASSQYAGGGPDTQYF.

This clone was found a few times. The chain is built from TRBV27 and TRBJ1-1; D gene uncertain. Trimming shortened V by 8 bases and J by 5 bases, and 18 bases separated the two germline ends. The CDR3 spans 14 residues. CDR1 and CDR2 from the germline V gene are MNHEY and SMNVEV (reference sequence). As DNA, the CDR3 is TGTGCCAGCGGCCCCTGGAGGGCGAGGACTGAAGCTTTCTTT. The encoded protein is CASGPWRARTEAFF.

This clone was observed once. The CDR3 sequence: CAWNPGTEYGYTF. CDR3 nucleotide sequence: TGTGCCTGGAACCCGGGGACAGAATATGGCTACACCTTC. V and J are TRBV30 and TRBJ1-2, with 7 bases lining up with TRBD1. The germline gives CDR1 GTSNPN, CDR2 SVGIG (reference sequence). The V segment lost 4 bases and the J segment 5 bases; nucleotides outside the gene matches: 7. There are 13 residues in the CDR3.